This TCR beta chain was recorded in a study of T cell repertoires in cytomegalovirus infection. Study-wide context: Matching HLA type and CMV infection were both indicated by public TCR beta signatures.

Trimming cost V 0 bases and J 0 bases, with 11 bases left between them. Germline V gives CDR1 KGHDR, CDR2 SFDVKD. CDR3 length equals 17 residues. Regarding this clonotype: The antigen remains unidentified.

TCRdb passed the reads through MiXCR, listing each CDR3 protein once. The repertoire holds 510,000 or so distinct CDR3 sequences, with less than 30% as singletons. Study-wide results and caveats: HLA-C-restricted TCR beta clonotypes specific for CMV led the ex vivo response.

This receptor was identified in a human donor in good health (CMV status not recorded). Some clones in this sample may be carry-over from other donors' samples. The chain carries TRBV24-1 and TRBJ2-1, with D perhaps matching TRBD2 (6 bases). The specimen was PBMCs. CDR3 protein: CATSDLPSADSYNEQFF. The CDR3 coding sequence is TGTGCCACCAGTGATTTGCCTAGCGCAGACTCCTACAATGAGCAGTTCTTC.